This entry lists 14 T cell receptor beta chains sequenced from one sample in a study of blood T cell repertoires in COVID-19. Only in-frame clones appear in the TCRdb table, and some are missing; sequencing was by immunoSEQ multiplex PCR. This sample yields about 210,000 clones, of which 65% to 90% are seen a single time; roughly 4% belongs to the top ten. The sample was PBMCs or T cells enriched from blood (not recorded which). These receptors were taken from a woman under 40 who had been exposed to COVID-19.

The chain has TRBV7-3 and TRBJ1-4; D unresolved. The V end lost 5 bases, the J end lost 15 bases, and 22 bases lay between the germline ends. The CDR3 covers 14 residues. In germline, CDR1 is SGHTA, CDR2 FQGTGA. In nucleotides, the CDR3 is TGTGCCAGCAGCCCCCGGGAGGGTTTCCTCCCTTTGTTTTTT. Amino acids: CASSPREGFLPLFF.

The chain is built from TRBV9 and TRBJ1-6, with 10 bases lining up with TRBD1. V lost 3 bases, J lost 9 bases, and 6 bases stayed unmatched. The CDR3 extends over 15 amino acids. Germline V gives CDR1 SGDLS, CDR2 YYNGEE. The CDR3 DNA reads TGTGCCAGCAGCGCCCGGGACAGGGGAGGTTCACCCCTCCACTTT. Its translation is CASSARDRGGSPLHF.

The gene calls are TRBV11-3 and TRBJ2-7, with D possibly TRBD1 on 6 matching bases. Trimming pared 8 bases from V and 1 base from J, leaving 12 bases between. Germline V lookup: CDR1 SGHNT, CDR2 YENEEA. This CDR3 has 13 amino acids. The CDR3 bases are TGTGCCAGCGAACAGGGTTCTTCCTACGAGCAGTACTTC. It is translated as CASEQGSSYEQYF.

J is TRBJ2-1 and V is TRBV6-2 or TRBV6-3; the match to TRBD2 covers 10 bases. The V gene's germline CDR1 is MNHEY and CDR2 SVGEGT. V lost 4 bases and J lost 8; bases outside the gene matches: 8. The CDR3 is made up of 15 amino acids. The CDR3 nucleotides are TGTGCCAGCAGTTCAGTACTAGCGGGGTTTTATGAGCAGTTCTTC. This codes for CASSSVLAGFYEQFF.

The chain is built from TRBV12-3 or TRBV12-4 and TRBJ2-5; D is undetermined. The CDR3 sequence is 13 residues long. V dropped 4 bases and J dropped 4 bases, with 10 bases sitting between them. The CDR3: CASSWSNRETQYF. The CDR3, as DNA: TGTGCCAGCAGTTGGAGTAACCGAGAGACCCAGTACTTC.

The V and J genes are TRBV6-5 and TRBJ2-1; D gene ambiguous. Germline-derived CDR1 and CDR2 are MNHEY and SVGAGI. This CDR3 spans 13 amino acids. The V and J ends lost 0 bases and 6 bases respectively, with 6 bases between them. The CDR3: CASSYSSVNEQFF. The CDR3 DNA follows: TGTGCCAGCAGTTACTCTTCAGTCAATGAGCAGTTCTTC.

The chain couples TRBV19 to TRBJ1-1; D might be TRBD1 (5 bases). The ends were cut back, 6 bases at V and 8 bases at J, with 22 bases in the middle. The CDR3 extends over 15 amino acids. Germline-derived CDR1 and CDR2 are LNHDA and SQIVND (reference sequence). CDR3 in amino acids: CASRGPSHLNREAFF. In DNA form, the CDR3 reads TGTGCCAGTAGGGGGCCATCGCATCTAAATCGGGAAGCTTTCTTT.

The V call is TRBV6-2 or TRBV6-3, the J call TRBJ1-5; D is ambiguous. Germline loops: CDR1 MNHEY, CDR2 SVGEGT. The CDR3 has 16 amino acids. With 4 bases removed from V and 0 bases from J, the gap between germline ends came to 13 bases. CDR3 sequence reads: CASSLIPFISNQPQHF. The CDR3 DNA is TGTGCCAGCAGTTTAATCCCGTTTATTAGCAATCAGCCCCAGCATTTT.

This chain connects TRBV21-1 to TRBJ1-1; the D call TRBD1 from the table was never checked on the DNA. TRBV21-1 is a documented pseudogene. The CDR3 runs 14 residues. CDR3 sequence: CASSTNRGNTEAFF. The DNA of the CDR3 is TGTGCCAGCAGCACTAACAGGGGGAACACTGAAGCTTTCTTT.

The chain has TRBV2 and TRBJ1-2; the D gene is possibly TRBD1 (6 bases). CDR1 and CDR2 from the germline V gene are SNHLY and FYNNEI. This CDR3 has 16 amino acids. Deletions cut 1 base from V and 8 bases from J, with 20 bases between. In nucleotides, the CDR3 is TGTGCCAGCAGTGAAGTGTTCGGGACAAACCCCAAAGGCTACACCTTC. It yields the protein CASSEVFGTNPKGYTF.

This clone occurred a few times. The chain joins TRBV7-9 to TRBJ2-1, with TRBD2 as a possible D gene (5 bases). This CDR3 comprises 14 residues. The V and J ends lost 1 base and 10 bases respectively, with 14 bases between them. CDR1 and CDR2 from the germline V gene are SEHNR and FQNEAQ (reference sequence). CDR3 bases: TGTGCCAGCAGCTTAGTCGAGGGCAATCGCGAGCAGTTCTTC. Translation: CASSLVEGNREQFF.

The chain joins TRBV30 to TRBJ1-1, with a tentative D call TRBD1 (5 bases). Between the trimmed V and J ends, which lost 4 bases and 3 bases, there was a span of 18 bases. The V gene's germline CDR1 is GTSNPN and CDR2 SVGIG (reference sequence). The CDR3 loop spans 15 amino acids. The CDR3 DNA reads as TGTGCCTGGACCTCCCTCCGGGGAGGGGACACTGAAGCTTTCTTT. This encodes CAWTSLRGGDTEAFF.

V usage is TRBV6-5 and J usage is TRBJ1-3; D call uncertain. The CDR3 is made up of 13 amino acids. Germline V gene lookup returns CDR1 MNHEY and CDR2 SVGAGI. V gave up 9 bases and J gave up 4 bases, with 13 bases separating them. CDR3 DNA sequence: TGTGCCAGTGAGGGAGTGATAGGAAACACCATATATTTT. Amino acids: CASEGVIGNTIYF.

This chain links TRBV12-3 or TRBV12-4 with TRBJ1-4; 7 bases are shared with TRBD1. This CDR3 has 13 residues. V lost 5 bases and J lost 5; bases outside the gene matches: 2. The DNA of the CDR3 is TGTGCCAGCAGTCACAGGGGAAATGAAAAACTGTTTTTT. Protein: CASSHRGNEKLFF.